This T cell receptor (beta chain) was identified in a study of T cells in tuberculosis. Study in general: In South Africa, adults with active tuberculosis were compared with IGRA-negative and latently infected IGRA-positive adolescents.

Sequencing was performed with immunoSEQ multiplex PCR; in TCRdb, only in-frame clones are kept and a portion is missing. Of roughly 35,000 clones listed, approximately 90% are singletons. The germline V gene has CDR1 LNHDA and CDR2 SQIVND (reference sequence). This CDR3 has 11 residues. V lost 5 bases and J lost 10, with 9 bases in between. Regarding time point: new active TB diagnosis, blood taken before or within 7 days of starting treatment. Confirmation came from sputum smear and/or culture positivity for M. tuberculosis. J is TRBJ2-1 and V is TRBV19; D perhaps matches TRBD1 (5 bases). This clonotype originated in an adult with tuberculosis. Some clones in this sample may be carry-over from other donors' samples. The sample was PBMCs, taken at tuberculosis diagnosis. CDR3 amino acids: CASSPGQEQFF. CDR3 in DNA: TGTGCCAGTAGTCCCGGACAAGAGCAGTTCTTC. Complete variable domain (other parts from reference TRBV19 and TRBJ2-1): DGGITQSPKYLFRKEGQNVTLSCEQNLNHDAMYWYRQDPGQGLRLIYYSQIVNDFQKGDIAEGYSVSREKKESFPLTVTSAQKNPTAFYLCASSPGQEQFFGPGTRLTVL.